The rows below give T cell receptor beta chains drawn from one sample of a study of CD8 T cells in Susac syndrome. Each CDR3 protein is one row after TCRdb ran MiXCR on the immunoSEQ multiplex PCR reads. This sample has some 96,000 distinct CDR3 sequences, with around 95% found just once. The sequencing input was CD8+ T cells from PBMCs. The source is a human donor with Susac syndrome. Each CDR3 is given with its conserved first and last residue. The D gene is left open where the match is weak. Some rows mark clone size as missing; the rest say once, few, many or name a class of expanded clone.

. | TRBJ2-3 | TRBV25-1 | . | TGTGCCAGCAGTGCCTCCGGGACCTTAGGGGATACGCAGTATTTT | CASSASGTLGDTQYF
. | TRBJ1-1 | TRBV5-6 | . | TGTGCCAGCAGCTTAAGTCCTCGTGAAGCTTTCTTT | CASSLSPREAFF
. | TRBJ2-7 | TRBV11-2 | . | TGTGCCAGCAGCTTAGTGGCCCACGAGCAGTACTTC | CASSLVAHEQYF
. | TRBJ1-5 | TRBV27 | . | TGTGCCAGCAGTCGCCGGGACTTAATGAGTTTGCATTTT | CASSRRDLMSLHF
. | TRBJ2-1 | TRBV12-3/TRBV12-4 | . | TGTGCCAGCAGCTATCAATCGGGACCCGCCTACAATGAGCAGTTCTTC | CASSYQSGPAYNEQFF
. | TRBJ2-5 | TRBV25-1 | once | TGTGCCAGCAGTGAACTGGGTCAGGGAGAGACCCAGTACTTC | CASSELGQGETQYF
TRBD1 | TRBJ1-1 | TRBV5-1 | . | TGCGCCAGCAGCTTGGATCGGGACAGCTGGAACACTGAAGCTTTCTTT | CASSLDRDSWNTEAFF
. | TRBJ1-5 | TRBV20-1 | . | TGCAGTGCTAGGTCGGGGGGCAATCAGCCCCAGCATTTT | CSARSGGNQPQHF
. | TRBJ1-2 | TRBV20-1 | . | TGCAGTGCTCCGGAGGGGGGGGGCTACACCTTC | CSAPEGGGYTF
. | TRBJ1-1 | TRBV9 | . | TGTGCCAGCAGCCCACTGGGAGGGCTTAACACTGAAGCTTTCTTT | CASSPLGGLNTEAFF
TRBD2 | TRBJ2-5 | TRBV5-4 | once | TGTGCCAGCAGTTCGGGACTAGCGGGAGGATCCGGGACCCAGTACTTC | CASSSGLAGGSGTQYF
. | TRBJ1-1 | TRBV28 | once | TGTGCCAGCAGACCGGAGGGGGGCTTAAGTGGCACTGAAGCTTTCTTT | CASRPEGGLSGTEAFF
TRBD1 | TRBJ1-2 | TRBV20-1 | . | TGCAGTGCTAGCCTCCCAGGGGGTGGCTACACCTTC | CSASLPGGGYTF
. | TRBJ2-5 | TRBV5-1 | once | TGCGCCAGCGGGGATGCGGGGGCGCCCTCGGAGACCCAGTACTTC | CASGDAGAPSETQYF
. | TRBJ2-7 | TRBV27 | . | TGTGCCAGCAGCCATCTGGGAGAGCAGTACTTC | CASSHLGEQYF
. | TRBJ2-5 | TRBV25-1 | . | TGTGCCAGCAGTGAAAACAGGGAAATAGGGGAGACCCAGTACTTC | CASSENREIGETQYF
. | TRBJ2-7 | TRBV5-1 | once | TGCGCCAGCAGCGCCGGGACTCGTGCCGTCTACGAGCAGTACTTC | CASSAGTRAVYEQYF
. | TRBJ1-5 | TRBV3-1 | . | TGTGCCAGCAGCCAAGGAAGCGGGCCTCAGCCCCAGCATTTT | CASSQGSGPQPQHF
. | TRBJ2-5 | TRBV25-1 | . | TGTGCCAGCAGTGAATCGGTGCAAGAGACCCAGTACTTC | CASSESVQETQYF
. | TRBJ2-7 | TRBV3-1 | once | TGTGCCAGCAGCCATGTCCGAACAGGGAGTCCCTACGAGCAGTACTTC | CASSHVRTGSPYEQYF
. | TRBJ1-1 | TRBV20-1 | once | TGCAGTGCCTACAGGGTGGGTATGAACACTGAAGCTTTCTTT | CSAYRVGMNTEAFF
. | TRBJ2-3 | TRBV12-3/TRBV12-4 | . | TGTGCCAGCAGCCCGCCGGGACTCGGGACAGATACGCAGTATTTT | CASSPPGLGTDTQYF
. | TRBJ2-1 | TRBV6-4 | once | TGTGCCAGCAGTGCCACAGGGGGGGATTACAATGAGCAGTTCTTC | CASSATGGDYNEQFF
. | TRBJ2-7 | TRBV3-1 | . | TGTGCCAGCAGCCCCGGGGGATTCGAGCAGTACTTC | CASSPGGFEQYF